This T cell receptor (beta chain) was obtained from a study of T-cell reconstitution after alpha-beta-depleted transplantation in children. Germline loops: CDR1 MNHEY, CDR2 SVGEGT. V trimming: 0 bases; J trimming: 5 bases; junction bases outside the gene matches: 7. The CDR3 extends over 15 amino acids. Unique molecular identifiers featured in how the TCRbeta library was prepared. TCRdb passed the PCR reads through MiXCR, listing each CDR3 protein once. The table includes approximately 83,000 distinct CDR3 sequences, 10% to 15% detected once. The chain combines TRBV6-2 or TRBV6-3 with TRBJ2-7; TRBD2 aligns across 7 bases. The origin of this receptor is a human donor who donated a stem cell graft to a child with inherited bone marrow failure. The sequences come from PBMCs from the stem cell graft donor, collected from the stem cell graft. CDR3 loop: CASSYSGGIKNEQYF. CDR3 DNA sequence: TGTGCCAGCAGTTACTCGGGGGGGATCAAAAACGAGCAGTACTTC.